These 6 T cell receptor beta chains originate from one sample sequenced in a study of vaccination effects on CD4 cells after COVID-19. These receptors' antigens are unknown. Sequencing was preceded by expansion of antigen-specific CD4+ T cells with viral peptide pools in the ViraFEST assay. Following 10 days of culture, CD4+ T cells were isolated. People in the vaccine group had not been infected with SARS-CoV-2 before, and their nucleocapsid antibodies were negative. Method: immunoSEQ multiplex PCR; TCRdb's copy keeps in-frame clones and lacks some. Altogether 25,000 or so clones are present, 70% to 75% being singletons, with the ten largest covering around 5.4%. The input for sequencing was CD4+ T cells from PBMCs cultured with SARS-CoV-2 spike peptides, taken before COVID-19 vaccination. These receptors all come from a human donor who received a COVID-19 vaccine.

The CDR3 loop reads CASSRTGGSGANVLTF. The CDR3 DNA sequence: TGTGCCAGCAGCAGAACAGGGGGCTCTGGGGCCAACGTCCTGACTTTC. The chain carries TRBV7-8 and TRBJ2-6; 8 bases align to TRBD1. J was trimmed by 0 bases and V by 5 bases; bases with no gene match: 3. The CDR3 has 16 amino acids. Germline values: CDR1 SGHVS, CDR2 FQNEAQ.

This clone was counted only a few times. The chain employs TRBV18 and TRBJ2-1; 9 positions agree with TRBD2. V lost 5 bases and J lost 7; bases outside the gene matches: 6. This CDR3 is built from 14 residues. The germline CDR1 and CDR2 sequences are KGHSH and LQKENI. The chain's CDR3 is CASSSGTSSNEQFF. CDR3 bases: TGTGCCAGCTCATCAGGGACTAGCAGTAATGAGCAGTTCTTC.

This rearrangement joins TRBV6-1 to TRBJ2-1, with 7 bases identical to TRBD2. The ends lost 2 bases at V and 7 bases at J; junction bases unmatched: 8. Germline lookup yields CDR1 MNHNS and CDR2 SASEGT. The CDR3 has 15 amino acids. CDR3 protein: CASSESSGEKNEQFF. DNA for the CDR3: TGTGCCAGCAGTGAAAGCAGCGGGGAAAAAAATGAGCAGTTCTTC.

The V call is TRBV5-1, the J call TRBJ2-1; D remains unclear. Deletions cut 6 bases from V and 3 bases from J, with 10 bases between. CDR1 and CDR2 (germline): SGHRS, YFSETQ. CDR3 size: 13 residues. The DNA for the CDR3 is TGCGCCAGCAAGAATCCGAGCTACAATGAGCAGTTCTTC. Translation gives CASKNPSYNEQFF.

The genes are TRBV6-4 and TRBJ2-1; weak D call: TRBD2 (6 bases). The V end lost 8 bases, the J end lost 1 base, and 15 bases lay between the germline ends. Germline loops: CDR1 MRHNA, CDR2 SNTAGT. The CDR3 covers 15 residues. This CDR3 reads CASRDSYLSYNEQFF. CDR3 nucleotides: TGTGCCAGCCGGGACTCTTACTTATCCTACAATGAGCAGTTCTTC.

This chain uses TRBV18 with TRBJ2-5; D gene ambiguous. The V and J ends lost 2 bases and 4 bases respectively, with 8 bases between them. Germline CDR1 and CDR2: KGHSH and LQKENI. This CDR3 region has 13 residues. The CDR3 loop is CASSPSSTETQYF. The CDR3 DNA is TGTGCCAGCTCACCAAGCAGTACAGAGACCCAGTACTTC.